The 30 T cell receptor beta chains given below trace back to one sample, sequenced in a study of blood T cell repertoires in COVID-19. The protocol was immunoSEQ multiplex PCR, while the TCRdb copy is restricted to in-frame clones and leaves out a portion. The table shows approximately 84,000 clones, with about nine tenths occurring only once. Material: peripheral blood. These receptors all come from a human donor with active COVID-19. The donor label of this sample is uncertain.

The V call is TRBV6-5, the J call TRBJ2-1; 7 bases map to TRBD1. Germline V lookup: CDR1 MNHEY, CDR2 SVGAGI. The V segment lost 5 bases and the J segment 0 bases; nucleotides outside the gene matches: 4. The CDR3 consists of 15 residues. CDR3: CASSLTGNSYNEQFF. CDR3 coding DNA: TGTGCCAGCAGTCTGACAGGGAACTCCTACAATGAGCAGTTCTTC.

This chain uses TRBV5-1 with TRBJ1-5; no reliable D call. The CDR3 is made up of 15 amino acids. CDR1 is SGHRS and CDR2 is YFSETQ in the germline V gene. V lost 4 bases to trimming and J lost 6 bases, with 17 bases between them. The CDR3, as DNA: TGCGCCAGCAGCCAAGACGGCTCAGAGGGTCAGCCCCAGCATTTT. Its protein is CASSQDGSEGQPQHF. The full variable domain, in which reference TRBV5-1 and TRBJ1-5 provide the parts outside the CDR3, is KAGVTQTPRYLIKTRGQQVTLSCSPISGHRSVSWYQQTPGQGLQFLFEYFSETQRNKGNFPGRFSGRQFSNSRSEMNVSTLELGDSALYLCASSQDGSEGQPQHFGDGTRLSIL.

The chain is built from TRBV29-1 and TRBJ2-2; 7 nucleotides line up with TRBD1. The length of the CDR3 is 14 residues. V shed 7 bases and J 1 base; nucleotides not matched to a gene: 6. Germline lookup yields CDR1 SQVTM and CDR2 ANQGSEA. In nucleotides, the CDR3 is TGCAGCGCATCCGGGACAGAGAACACCGGGGAGCTGTTTTTT. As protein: CSASGTENTGELFF.

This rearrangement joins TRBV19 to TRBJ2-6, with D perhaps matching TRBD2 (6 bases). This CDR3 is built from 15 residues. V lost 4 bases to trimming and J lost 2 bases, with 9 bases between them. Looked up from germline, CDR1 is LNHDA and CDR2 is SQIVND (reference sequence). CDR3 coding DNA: TGTGCCAGTAGTAGCGGGGCGGCTGGGGCCAACGTCCTGACTTTC. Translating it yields CASSSGAAGANVLTF.

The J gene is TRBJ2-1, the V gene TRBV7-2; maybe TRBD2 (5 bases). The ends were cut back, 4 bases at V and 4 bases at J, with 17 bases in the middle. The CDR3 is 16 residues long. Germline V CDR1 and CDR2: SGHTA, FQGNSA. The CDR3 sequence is CASSSRAPSVYNEQFF. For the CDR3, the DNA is TGTGCCAGCAGCTCGAGGGCACCTTCAGTATACAATGAGCAGTTCTTC.

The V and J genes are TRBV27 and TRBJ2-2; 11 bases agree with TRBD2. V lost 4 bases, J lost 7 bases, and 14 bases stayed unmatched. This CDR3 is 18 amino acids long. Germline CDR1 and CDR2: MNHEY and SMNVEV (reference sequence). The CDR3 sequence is CASSSHRLAGFPFGELFF. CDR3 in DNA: TGTGCCAGCAGTTCCCATAGACTAGCGGGGTTCCCTTTCGGGGAGCTGTTTTTT.

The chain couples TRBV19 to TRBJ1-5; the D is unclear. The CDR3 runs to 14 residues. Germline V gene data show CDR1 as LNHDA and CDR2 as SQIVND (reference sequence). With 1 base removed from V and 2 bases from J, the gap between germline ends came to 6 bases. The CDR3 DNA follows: TGTGCCAGTAGTATAGTCCCAGGCAATCAGCCCCAGCATTTT. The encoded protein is CASSIVPGNQPQHF.

CDR3 amino acids: CATSDLKGQGNNNEQFF. In nucleotides, the CDR3 is TGTGCCACCAGTGATTTGAAGGGACAGGGCAATAACAATGAGCAGTTCTTC. The V and J genes are TRBV24-1 and TRBJ2-1; TRBD1 matches at 9 bases. Germline V gives CDR1 KGHDR, CDR2 SFDVKD. The CDR3 consists of 17 residues. Trimming cost V 0 bases and J 5 bases; bases outside gene matches: 7.

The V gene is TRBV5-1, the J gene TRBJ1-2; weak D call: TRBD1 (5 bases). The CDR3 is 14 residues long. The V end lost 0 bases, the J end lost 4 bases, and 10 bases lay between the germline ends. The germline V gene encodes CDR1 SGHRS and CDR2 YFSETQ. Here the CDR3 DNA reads TGCGCCAGCAGCTTGGTGTGGGGGGGCTATGGCTACACCTTC. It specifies CASSLVWGGYGYTF.

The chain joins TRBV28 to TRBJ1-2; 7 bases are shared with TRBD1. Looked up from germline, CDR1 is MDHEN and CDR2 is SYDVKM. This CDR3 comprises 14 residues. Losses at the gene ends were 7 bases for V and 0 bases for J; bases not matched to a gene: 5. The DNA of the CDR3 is TGTGCCAGCACCCCGGGACAGACTAACTATGGCTACACCTTC. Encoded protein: CASTPGQTNYGYTF.

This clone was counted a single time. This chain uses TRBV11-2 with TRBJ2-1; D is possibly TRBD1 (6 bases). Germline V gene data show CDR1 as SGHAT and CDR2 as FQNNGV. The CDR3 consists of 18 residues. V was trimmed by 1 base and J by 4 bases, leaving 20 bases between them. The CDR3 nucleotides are TGTGCCAGCAGCTTAGTCCGCTCAGGGGTCCCCACTTACAATGAGCAGTTCTTC. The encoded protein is CASSLVRSGVPTYNEQFF.

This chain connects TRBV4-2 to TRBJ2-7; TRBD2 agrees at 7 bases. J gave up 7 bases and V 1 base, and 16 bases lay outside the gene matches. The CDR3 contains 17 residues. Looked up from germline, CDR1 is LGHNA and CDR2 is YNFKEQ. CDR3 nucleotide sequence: TGTGCCAGCAGCCAAGGCCGCAGCGGGGCCAGGACGGGGGAGCAGTACTTC. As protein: CASSQGRSGARTGEQYF.

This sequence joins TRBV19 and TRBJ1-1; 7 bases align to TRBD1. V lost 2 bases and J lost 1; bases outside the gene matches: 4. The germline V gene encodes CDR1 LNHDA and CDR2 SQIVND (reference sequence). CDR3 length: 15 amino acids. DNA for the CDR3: TGTGCCAGTAGTATACTCGGACAGGCGAACACTGAAGCTTTCTTT. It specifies CASSILGQANTEAFF.

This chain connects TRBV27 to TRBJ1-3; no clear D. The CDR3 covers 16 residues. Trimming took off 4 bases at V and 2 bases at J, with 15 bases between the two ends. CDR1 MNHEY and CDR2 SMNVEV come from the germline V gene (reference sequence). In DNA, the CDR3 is TGTGCCAGCAGTTCCGGGTGGGTTAGTCCTGGAAACACCATATATTTT. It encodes CASSSGWVSPGNTIYF.

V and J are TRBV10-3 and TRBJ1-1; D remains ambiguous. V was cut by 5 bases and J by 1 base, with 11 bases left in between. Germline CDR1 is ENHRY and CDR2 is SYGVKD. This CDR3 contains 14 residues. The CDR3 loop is CAISYSGPNTEAFF. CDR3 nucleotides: TGTGCCATCAGTTATTCAGGCCCGAACACTGAAGCTTTCTTT.

In nucleotides, the CDR3 is TGTGCCAGCTCACCACAGCCAGATACGCAGTATTTT. Translation gives CASSPQPDTQYF. J is TRBJ2-3 and V is TRBV18, with D hard to call. The CDR3 has 12 residues. Trimming left V 1 base short and J 4 bases short, with 3 bases between. Germline V gives CDR1 KGHSH, CDR2 LQKENI. The full variable domain, its missing parts supplied by reference TRBV18 and TRBJ2-3, is NAGVMQNPRHLVRRRGQEARLRCSPMKGHSHVYWYRQLPEEGLKFMVYLQKENIIDESGMPKERFSAEFPKEGPSILRIQQVVRGDSAAYFCASSPQPDTQYFGPGTRLTVL.

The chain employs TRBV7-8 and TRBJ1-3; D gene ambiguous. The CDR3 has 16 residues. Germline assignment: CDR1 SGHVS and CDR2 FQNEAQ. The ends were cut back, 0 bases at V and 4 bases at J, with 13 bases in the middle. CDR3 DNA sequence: TGTGCCAGCAGCTTAGCGCGGTCGCGGCTCGGAAACACCATATATTTT. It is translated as CASSLARSRLGNTIYF.

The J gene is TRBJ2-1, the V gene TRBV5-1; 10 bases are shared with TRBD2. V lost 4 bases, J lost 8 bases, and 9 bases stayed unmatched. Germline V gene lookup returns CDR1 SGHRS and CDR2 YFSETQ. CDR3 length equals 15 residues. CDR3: CASSVTGGLADEQFF. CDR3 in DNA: TGCGCCAGCAGCGTTACTGGAGGACTAGCGGATGAGCAGTTCTTC.

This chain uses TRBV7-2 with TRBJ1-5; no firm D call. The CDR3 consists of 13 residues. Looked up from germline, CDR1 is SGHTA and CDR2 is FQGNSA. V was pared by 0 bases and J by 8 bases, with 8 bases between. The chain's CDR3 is CASSLAVLEPQHF. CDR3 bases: TGTGCCAGCAGCTTAGCGGTTTTAGAGCCCCAGCATTTT.

CDR3 in DNA: TGTGCCAGCAGCTTAGCGCGGGGGATAACTGAAGCTTTCTTT. Protein sequence: CASSLARGITEAFF. The chain is built from TRBV7-9 and TRBJ1-1, with TRBD1 as a possible D gene (5 bases). The CDR3 spans 14 residues. Germline V CDR1 and CDR2: SEHNR, FQNEAQ (reference sequence). The germline V and J ends were trimmed by 0 bases and 5 bases, with 10 bases remaining between them. Full variable domain (remainder filled in from reference TRBV7-9 and TRBJ1-1): DTGVSQNPRHKITKRGQNVTFRCDPISEHNRLYWYRQTLGQGPEFLTYFQNEAQLEKSRLLSDRFSAERPKGSFSTLEIQRTEQGDSAMYLCASSLARGITEAFFGQGTRLTVV.

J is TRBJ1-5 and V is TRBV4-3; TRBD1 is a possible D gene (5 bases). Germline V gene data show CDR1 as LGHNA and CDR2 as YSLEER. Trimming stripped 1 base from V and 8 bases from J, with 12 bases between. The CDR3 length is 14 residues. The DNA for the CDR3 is TGCGCCAGCAGCCAAGGAGTGTGGGGGGAGCCCCAGCATTTT. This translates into CASSQGVWGEPQHF.

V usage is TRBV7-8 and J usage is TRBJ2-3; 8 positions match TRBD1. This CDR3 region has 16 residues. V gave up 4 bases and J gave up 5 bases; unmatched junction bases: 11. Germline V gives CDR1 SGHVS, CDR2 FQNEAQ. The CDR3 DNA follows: TGTGCCAGCAGCTCTCCCACAGACAGGGGCCTAGATACGCAGTATTTT. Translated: CASSSPTDRGLDTQYF.

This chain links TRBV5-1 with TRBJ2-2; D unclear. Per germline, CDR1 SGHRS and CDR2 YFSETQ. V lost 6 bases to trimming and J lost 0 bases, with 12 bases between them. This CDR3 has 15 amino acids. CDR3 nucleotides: TGCGCCAGCATTCAGAACCGCCCGAACACCGGGGAGCTGTTTTTT. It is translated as CASIQNRPNTGELFF.

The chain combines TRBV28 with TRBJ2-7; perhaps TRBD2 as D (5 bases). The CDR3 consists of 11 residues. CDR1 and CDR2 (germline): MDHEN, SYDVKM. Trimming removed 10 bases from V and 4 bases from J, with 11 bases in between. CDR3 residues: CATRTGYEQYF. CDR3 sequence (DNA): TGTGCCACCAGGACTGGGTACGAGCAGTACTTC.

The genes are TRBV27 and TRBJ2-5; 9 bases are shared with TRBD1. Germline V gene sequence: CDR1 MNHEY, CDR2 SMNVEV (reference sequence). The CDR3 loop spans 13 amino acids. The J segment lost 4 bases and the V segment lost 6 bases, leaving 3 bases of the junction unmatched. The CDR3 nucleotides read TGTGCCAGCAGACAGGGGGCCCGAGAGACCCAGTACTTC. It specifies CASRQGARETQYF.

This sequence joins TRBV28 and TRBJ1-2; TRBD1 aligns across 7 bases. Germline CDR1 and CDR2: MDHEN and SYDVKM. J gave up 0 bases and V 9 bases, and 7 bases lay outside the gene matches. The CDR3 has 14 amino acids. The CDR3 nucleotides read TGTGCCAGTCAATCTCAGGGGGCTAACTATGGCTACACCTTC. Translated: CASQSQGANYGYTF.

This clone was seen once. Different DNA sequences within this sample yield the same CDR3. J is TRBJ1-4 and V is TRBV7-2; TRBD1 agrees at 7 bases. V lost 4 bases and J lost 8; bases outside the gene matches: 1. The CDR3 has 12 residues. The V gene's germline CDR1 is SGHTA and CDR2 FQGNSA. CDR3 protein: CASSYRGEKLFF. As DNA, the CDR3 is TGTGCCAGCAGCTACAGGGGCGAAAAACTGTTTTTT.

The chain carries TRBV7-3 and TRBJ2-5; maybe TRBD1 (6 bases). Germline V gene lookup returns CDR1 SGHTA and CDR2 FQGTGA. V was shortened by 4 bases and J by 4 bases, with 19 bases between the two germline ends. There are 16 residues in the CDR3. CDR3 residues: CASSSTDQGYVETQYF. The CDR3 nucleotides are TGTGCCAGCAGCTCTACCGATCAGGGGTATGTAGAGACCCAGTACTTC.

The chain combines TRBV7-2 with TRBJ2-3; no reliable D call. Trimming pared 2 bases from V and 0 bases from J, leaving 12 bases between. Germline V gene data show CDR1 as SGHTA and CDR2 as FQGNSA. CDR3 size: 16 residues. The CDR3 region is CASSLNRRTSTDTQYF. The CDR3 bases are TGTGCCAGCAGCTTAAACCGGAGAACTAGCACAGATACGCAGTATTTT. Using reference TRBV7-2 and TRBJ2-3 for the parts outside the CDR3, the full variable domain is GAGVSQSPSNKVTEKGKDVELRCDPISGHTALYWYRQSLGQGLEFLIYFQGNSAPDKSGLPSDRFSAERTGGSVSTLTIQRTQQEDSAVYLCASSLNRRTSTDTQYFGPGTRLTVL.

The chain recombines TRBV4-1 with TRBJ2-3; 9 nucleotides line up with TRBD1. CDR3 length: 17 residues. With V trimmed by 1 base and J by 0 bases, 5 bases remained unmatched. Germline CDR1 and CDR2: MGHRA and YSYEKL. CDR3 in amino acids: CASSQATGGSSTDTQYF. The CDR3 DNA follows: TGCGCCAGCAGCCAAGCTACAGGGGGCTCTAGCACAGATACGCAGTATTTT.